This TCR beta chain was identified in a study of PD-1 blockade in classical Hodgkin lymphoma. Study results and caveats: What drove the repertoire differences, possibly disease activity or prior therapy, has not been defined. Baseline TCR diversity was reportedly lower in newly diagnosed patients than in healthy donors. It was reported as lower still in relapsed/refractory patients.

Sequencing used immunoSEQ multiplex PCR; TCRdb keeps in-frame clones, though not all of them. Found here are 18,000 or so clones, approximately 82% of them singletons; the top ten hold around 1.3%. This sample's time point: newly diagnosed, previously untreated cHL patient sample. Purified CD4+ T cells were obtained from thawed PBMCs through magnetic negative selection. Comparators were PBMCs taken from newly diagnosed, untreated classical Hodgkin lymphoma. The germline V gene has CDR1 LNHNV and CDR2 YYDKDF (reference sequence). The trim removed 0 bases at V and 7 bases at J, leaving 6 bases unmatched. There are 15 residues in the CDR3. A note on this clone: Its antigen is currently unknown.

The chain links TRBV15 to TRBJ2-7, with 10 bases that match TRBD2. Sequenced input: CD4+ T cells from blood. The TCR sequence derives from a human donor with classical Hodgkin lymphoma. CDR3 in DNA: TGTGCCACCAGCAGAGAAGCGGGAGGGGGTCGGGAGCAGTACTTC. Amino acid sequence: CATSREAGGGREQYF.